This T cell receptor (beta chain) stems from a study of cytomegalovirus exposure and HLA in healthy donors. Findings and limits, study-wide: Previous analysis showed most TCR beta V segments were productive about 87% or about 30% of the time. The investigators catalogued some 160 TCR beta chains as cytomegalovirus-associated.

Primers for the PCR totalled 60 Vbeta and 13 Jbeta. Study processing details: Unique TCR beta chains numbered roughly 83 million in a later analysis, with about 11 million shared. Assay used: immunoSEQ multiplex PCR; TCRdb lists only in-frame clones, some missing. The DNA was the basis for D and trimming; V, J and clone size are from that table. The sample yields approximately 53,000 clones, roughly 81% seen once. The germline CDR1 and CDR2 sequences are MDHEN and SYDVKM. The ends were cut back, 4 bases at V and 5 bases at J, with 9 bases in the middle. The CDR3 contains 12 residues. This clone has a handful of counts. Its specificity is not known.

This chain uses TRBV28 with TRBJ2-7, with D perhaps matching TRBD1 (6 bases). This TCR was recovered from a woman in her 40s in good health and CMV-seropositive. Source material: PBMCs. CDR3 nucleotides: TGTGCCAGCAGTTCTGACAGGAACGAGCAGTACTTC. Protein sequence: CASSSDRNEQYF.